This TCR beta chain was found in a study of blood T cell repertoires in COVID-19. In the study overall: Sites in the United States, Italy and Spain provided acute and convalescent COVID-19 samples. Nucleic acid was either cDNA or gDNA, and it came from T cells, B-cell-depleted T cells, or PBMCs.

Followed over time, Seattle patients had been enrolled while infection was active. Germline trimming cut 5 bases from V and 10 bases from J; bases unmatched to any gene: 12. CDR1 is SGHTA, CDR2 FQGTGA, per germline. The CDR3 is 15 residues long. Original analysis: Reference gene primer amplification in the assay estimated nucleated cell counts. Assay used: immunoSEQ multiplex PCR; TCRdb lists only in-frame clones, some missing. That table furnishes V, J and clone size, whereas the DNA furnished D and trimming. Found here are about 250,000 clones, around 87% of them singletons; the top ten hold 2.1%. The sequenced sample consisted of peripheral blood. The V gene is TRBV7-3, the J gene TRBJ2-1, with TRBD2 identical over 9 bases. This TCR was sampled from a woman between 55 and 75 years old with COVID-19, enrolled during active disease. The CDR3 loop reads CASSPEGLAGVEQFF. DNA for the CDR3: TGTGCCAGCAGCCCGGAGGGACTAGCCGGAGTGGAGCAGTTCTTC.